This TCR beta chain was captured by sequencing in a study of CD8+CD57+ T cells in acquired aplastic anemia (dated by TCRdb to between 2017 and 2018). For the study in its entirety: On average, sorted CD4+ and CD8+ cells yielded roughly 3.4 ug of extracted DNA, with a range of about 0.19 to 30 ug. Mean read counts for healthy donor samples were about 9.8 million for CD4+ cells and about 12 million for CD8+ cells.

Beyond this particular receptor, the publication reports: Around 30 CD8+ CDR3 sequences were found in both patients and controls but appeared to be highly expressed in patients and within the immunodominant clones of the patients. Patients and healthy controls showed no significant difference in CD8+ Simpson's diversity (P=0.060).

The study deep-sequenced TCR repertoires of sorted CD4+ and CD8+ blood T cells from severe aplastic anemia patients and healthy subjects. Ficoll-Paque density gradient centrifugation was used to isolate peripheral blood mononuclear cells. Before DNA extraction, CD4+ and CD8+ T cells were sorted by FACS or by magnetic beads. In this sample, this clonotype turned up many times. Its antigen is unknown. Per-nucleotide qualities are absent, and no much larger clonotype sits a single base away. Genomic DNA was used as template for profiling of TCR beta VDJ combinations and CDR3 sequences. An Illumina HiSeq 2000 was the platform used for TCR repertoire sequencing. From the authors' description of their analysis: TRBV/TRBJ rearrangement plots, CDR3 size and DJ length profiles, and Simpson's diversity index were used to assess repertoires. Whichever DNA sequence was most abundant in the deep sequencing data was defined as the immunodominant clone. CDR3 amino acid sequences were checked for sharing between subjects and were compared against published repertoires and the VDJdb database. The raw public data were reprocessed by TCRdb itself: fastp quality trimming at Q25, MiXCR clonotype calling, in-frame beta chains only. Each record represents a unique CDR3 protein, reported with the most common genes and DNA among its rows. The V and J calls, along with clone size, are taken from TCRdb and not from the paper's own processing. The sample has some 240,000 distinct CDR3 sequences on record, 30% to 35% of them singletons. The biggest ten clones account for 0.95% to 1.3% of the sample.

Source material: sorted CD4+, CD8+, or CD8+CD57+ T cells (not recorded which) from PBMCs. This clonotype was sampled from a human donor in good health, serving as a control.

The nucleotide sequence reads TGCGCCAGCAGGGAGACAGAGGTGTGGTTATACGAAGCTTTCTTT. Its coded protein is CASRETEVWLYEAFF. Rearrangement joined TRBV10-2 to TRBJ1-1; the D gene is perhaps TRBD1, from 5 matching bases. Via the germline V gene, CDR1 is WSHSY and CDR2 SAAADI. The CDR3 runs 15 amino acids, cysteine and phenylalanine included. Only CDR3 DNA is held: 45 bases, read in frame from base 1. The V and J ends are trimmed by 6 bases and 8 bases, leaving 22 bases between them.